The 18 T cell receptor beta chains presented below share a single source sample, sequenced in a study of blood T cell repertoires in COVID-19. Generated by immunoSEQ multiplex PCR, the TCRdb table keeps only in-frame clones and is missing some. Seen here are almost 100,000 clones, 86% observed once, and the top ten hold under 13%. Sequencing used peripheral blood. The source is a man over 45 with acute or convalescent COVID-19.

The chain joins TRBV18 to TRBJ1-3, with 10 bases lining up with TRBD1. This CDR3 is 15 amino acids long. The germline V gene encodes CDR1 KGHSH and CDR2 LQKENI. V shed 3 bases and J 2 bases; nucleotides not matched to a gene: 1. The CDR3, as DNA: TGTGCCAGCTCACCCGGACAGGGGGCTGGAAACACCATATATTTT. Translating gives CASSPGQGAGNTIYF.

CDR3 nucleotide sequence: TGTGCCACCACCGACGGGAATCAGCCCCAGCATTTT. It yields the protein CATTDGNQPQHF. The chain uses TRBV24-1 and TRBJ1-5; no clear D. The CDR3 extends over 12 amino acids. Germline-derived CDR1 and CDR2 are KGHDR and SFDVKD. V was clipped by 8 bases and J by 4 bases, with 8 bases between them.

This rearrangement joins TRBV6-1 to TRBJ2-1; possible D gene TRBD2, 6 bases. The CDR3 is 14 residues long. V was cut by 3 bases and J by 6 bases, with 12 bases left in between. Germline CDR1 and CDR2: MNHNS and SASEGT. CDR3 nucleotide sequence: TGTGCCAGCAGTGATAGCGGACCGGGCAATGAGCAGTTCTTC. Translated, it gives CASSDSGPGNEQFF.

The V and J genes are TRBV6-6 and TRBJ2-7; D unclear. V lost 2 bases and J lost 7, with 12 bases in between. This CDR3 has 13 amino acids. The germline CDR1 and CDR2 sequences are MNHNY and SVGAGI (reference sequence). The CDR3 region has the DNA TGTGCCAGCAGTTACGTAGGTTCGGGTGAGCAGTACTTC. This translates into CASSYVGSGEQYF.

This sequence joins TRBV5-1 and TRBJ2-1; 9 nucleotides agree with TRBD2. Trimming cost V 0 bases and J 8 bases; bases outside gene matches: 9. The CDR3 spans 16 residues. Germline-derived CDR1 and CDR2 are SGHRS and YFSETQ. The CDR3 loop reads CASSLGVLAGVDEQFF. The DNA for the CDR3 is TGCGCCAGCAGCTTGGGTGTTTTAGCGGGAGTCGATGAGCAGTTCTTC.

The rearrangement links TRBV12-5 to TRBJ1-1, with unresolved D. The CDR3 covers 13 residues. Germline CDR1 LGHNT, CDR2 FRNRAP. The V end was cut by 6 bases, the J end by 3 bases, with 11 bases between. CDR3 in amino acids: CASGNPTYTEAFF. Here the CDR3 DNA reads TGTGCTAGTGGCAATCCAACTTACACTGAAGCTTTCTTT.

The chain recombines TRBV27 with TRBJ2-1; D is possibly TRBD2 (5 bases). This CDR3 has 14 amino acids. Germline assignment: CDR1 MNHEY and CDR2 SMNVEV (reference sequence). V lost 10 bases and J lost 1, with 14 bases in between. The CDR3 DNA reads TGTGCCACTCTAGCATCGGTTTCCTACAATGAGCAGTTCTTC. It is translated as CATLASVSYNEQFF.

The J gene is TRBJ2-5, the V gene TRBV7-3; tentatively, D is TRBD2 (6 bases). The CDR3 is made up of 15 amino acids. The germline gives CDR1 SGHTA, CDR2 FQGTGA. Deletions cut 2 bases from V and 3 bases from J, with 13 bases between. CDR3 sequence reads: CASSLGSGSEETQYF. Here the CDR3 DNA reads TGTGCCAGCAGCTTAGGTAGCGGATCCGAAGAGACCCAGTACTTC.

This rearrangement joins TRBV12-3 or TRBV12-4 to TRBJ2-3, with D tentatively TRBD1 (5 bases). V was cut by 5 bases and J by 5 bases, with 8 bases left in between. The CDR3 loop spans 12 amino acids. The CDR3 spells CASSRQLDTQYF. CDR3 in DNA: TGTGCCAGCAGTCGACAGTTAGATACGCAGTATTTT.

The CDR3, as DNA: TGTGCCAGCAGCTGGACAGGGGGTAACGCAGATACGCAGTATTTT. This sequence encodes CASSWTGGNADTQYF. This sequence joins TRBV11-1 and TRBJ2-3; TRBD1 matches at 10 bases. The CDR3 length is 15 residues. The V gene's germline CDR1 is SGHAT and CDR2 FQDESV (reference sequence). Unmatched junction bases numbered 5, after V lost 4 bases and J lost 4 bases.

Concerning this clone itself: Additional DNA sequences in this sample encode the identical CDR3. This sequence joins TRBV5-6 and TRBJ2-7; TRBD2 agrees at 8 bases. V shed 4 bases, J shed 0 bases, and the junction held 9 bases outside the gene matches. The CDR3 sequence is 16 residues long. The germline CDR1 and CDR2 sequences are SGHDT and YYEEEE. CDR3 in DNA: TGTGCCAGCAGCCCGCGGGGGGCGGGGGGCTCCTACGAGCAGTACTTC. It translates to CASSPRGAGGSYEQYF.

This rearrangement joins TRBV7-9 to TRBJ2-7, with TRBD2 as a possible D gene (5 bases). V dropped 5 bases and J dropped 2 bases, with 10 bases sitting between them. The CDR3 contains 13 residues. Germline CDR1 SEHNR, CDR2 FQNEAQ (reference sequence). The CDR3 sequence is CASSPRGTYEQYF. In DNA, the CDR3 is TGTGCCAGCAGCCCTCGGGGAACCTACGAGCAGTACTTC.

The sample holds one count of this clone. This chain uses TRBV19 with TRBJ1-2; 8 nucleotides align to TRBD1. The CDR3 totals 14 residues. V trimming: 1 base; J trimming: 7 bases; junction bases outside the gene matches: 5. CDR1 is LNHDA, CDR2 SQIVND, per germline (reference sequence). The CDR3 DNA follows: TGTGCCAGTAGTATAGGGTCAGGGGGCGTTGGCTACACCTTC. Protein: CASSIGSGGVGYTF.

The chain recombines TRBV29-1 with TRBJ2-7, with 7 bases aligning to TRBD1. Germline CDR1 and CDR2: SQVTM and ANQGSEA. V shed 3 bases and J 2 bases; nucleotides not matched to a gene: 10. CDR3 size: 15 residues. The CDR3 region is CSVDMTGHPPYEQYF. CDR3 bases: TGCAGCGTTGATATGACAGGGCACCCCCCCTACGAGCAGTACTTC.

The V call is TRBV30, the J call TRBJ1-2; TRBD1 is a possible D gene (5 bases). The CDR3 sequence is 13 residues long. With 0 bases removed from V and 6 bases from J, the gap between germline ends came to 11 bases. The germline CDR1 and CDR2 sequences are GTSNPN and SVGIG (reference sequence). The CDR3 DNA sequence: TGTGCCTGGAGTGTTGGAGGGGTACATGGCTACACCTTC. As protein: CAWSVGGVHGYTF.

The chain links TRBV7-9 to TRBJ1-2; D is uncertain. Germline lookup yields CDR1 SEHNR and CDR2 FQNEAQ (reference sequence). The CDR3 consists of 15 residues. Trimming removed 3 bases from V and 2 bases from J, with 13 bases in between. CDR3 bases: TGTGCCAGCAGCTTCCCTAAAGACGGGAACTATGGCTACACCTTC. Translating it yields CASSFPKDGNYGYTF.

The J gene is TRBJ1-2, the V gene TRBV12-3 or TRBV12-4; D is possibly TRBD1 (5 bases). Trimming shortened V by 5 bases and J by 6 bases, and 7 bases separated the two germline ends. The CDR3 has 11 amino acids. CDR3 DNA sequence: TGTGCCAGCAGTCCCAGGGATGGCTACACCTTC. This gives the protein CASSPRDGYTF.

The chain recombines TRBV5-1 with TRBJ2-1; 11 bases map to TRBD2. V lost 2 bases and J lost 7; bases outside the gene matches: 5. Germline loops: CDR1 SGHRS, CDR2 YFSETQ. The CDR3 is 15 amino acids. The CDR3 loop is CASSLTGTSGNEQFF. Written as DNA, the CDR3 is TGCGCCAGCAGCTTAACCGGGACTAGCGGAAATGAGCAGTTCTTC.